The 2 T cell receptor beta chains below all came from one sample that was sequenced in a study of cytomegalovirus exposure and HLA in healthy donors. Primers for the PCR totalled 60 Vbeta and 13 Jbeta. The method was immunoSEQ multiplex PCR; TCRdb's version includes in-frame clones alone and lacks a portion of them. The sample holds 210,000 or so clones, approximately 84% seen once. Sequencing was performed on PBMCs. These receptors were obtained from a woman aged 40 to 50 in good health and CMV-seronegative.

The chain uses TRBV15 and TRBJ2-3, with TRBD2 as a possible D gene (5 bases). This CDR3 spans 16 amino acids. Germline V gene sequence: CDR1 LNHNV, CDR2 YYDKDF (reference sequence). Between the trimmed V and J ends, which lost 0 bases and 2 bases, there was a span of 12 bases. As DNA, the CDR3 is TGTGCCACCAGCAGAGATCTTTGGGAGTACACAGATACGCAGTATTTT. This codes for CATSRDLWEYTDTQYF.

The rearrangement uses TRBV7-3 and TRBJ2-2; the D is unclear. This CDR3 comprises 15 residues. The germline CDR1 and CDR2 sequences are SGHTA and FQGTGA. With 5 bases removed from V and 0 bases from J, the gap between germline ends came to 10 bases. In nucleotides, the CDR3 is TGTGCCAGCAGCCAGAGGCGCGCGAACACCGGGGAGCTGTTTTTT. Protein: CASSQRRANTGELFF.